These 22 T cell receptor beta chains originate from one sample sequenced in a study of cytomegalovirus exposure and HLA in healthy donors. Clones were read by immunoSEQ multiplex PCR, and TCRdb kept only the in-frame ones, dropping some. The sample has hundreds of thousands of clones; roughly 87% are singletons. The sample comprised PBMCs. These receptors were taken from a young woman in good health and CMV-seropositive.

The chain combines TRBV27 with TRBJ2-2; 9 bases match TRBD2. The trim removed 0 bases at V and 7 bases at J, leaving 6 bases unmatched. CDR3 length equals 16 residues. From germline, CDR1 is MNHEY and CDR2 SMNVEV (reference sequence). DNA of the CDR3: TGTGCCAGCAGTTTATCGGGCGGGAGGGGCAGCGGGGAGCTGTTTTTT. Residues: CASSLSGGRGSGELFF.

CDR3 bases: TGTGCCAGCAGGCGGACTAGCTGGACCGGGGAGCTGTTTTTT. Translating gives CASRRTSWTGELFF. The V and J genes are TRBV6-5 and TRBJ2-2, with 8 bases lining up with TRBD2. V lost 6 bases to trimming and J lost 5 bases; unmatched junction nucleotides: 5. Germline values: CDR1 MNHEY, CDR2 SVGAGI. The CDR3 runs 14 residues.

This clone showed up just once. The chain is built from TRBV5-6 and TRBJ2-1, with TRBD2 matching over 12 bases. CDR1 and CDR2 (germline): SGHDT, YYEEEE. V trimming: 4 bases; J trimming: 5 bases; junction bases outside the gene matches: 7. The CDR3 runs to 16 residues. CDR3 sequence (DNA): TGTGCCAGCAGCCAAAGACTAGCGGGAGCCCACAATGAGCAGTTCTTC. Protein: CASSQRLAGAHNEQFF. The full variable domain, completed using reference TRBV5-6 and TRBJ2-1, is DAGVTQSPTHLIKTRGQQVTLRCSPKSGHDTVSWYQQALGQGPQFIFQYYEEEERQRGNFPDRFSGHQFPNYSSELNVNALLLGDSALYLCASSQRLAGAHNEQFFGPGTRLTVL.

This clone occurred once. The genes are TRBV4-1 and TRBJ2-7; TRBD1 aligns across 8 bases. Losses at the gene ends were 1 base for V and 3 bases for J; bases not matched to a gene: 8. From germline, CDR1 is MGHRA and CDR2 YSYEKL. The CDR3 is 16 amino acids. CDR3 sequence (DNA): TGCGCCAGCAGCCAAGTTTTCGGGACAGGTCTCTACGAGCAGTACTTC. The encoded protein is CASSQVFGTGLYEQYF.

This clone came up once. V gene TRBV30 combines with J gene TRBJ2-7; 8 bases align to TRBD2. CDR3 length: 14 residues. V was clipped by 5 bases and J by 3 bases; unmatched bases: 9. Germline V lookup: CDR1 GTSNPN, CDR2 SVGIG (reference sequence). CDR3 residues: CAWGPGGVIYEQYF. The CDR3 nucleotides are TGTGCCTGGGGTCCGGGGGGGGTAATCTACGAGCAGTACTTC.

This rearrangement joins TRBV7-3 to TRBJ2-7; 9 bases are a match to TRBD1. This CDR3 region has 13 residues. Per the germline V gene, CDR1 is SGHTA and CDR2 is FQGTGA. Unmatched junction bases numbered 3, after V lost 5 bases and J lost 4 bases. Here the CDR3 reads CASSPGQGYEQYF. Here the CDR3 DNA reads TGTGCCAGCAGCCCCGGACAGGGGTACGAGCAGTACTTC. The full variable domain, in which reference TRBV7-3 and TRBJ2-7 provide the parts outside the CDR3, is GAGVSQTPSNKVTEKGKYVELRCDPISGHTALYWYRQSLGQGPEFLIYFQGTGAADDSGLPNDRFFAVRPEGSVSTLKIQRTERGDSAVYLCASSPGQGYEQYFGPGTRLTVT.

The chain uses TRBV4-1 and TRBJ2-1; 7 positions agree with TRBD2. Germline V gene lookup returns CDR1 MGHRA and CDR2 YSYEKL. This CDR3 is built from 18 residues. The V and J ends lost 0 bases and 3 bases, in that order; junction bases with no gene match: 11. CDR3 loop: CASSQDFQRDYYYNEQFF. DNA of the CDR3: TGCGCCAGCAGCCAAGATTTTCAGAGGGACTACTACTACAATGAGCAGTTCTTC.

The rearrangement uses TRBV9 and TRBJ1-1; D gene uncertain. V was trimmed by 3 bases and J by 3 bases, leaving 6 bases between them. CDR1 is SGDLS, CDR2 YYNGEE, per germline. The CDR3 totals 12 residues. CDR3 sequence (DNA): TGTGCCAGCAGCGAGCACGACACTGAAGCTTTCTTT. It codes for CASSEHDTEAFF. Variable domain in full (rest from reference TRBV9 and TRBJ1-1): DSGVTQTPKHLITATGQRVTLRCSPRSGDLSVYWYQQSLDQGLQFLIQYYNGEERAKGNILERFSAQQFPDLHSELNLSSLELGDSALYFCASSEHDTEAFFGQGTRLTVV.

Written as DNA, the CDR3 is TGTGCCAGCAGCTTAAGATACCCCTCTACTAGCGTAAAAGGTATAAATGAGCAGTTCTTC. Translated, it gives CASSLRYPSTSVKGINEQFF. The chain is built from TRBV13 and TRBJ2-1, with 7 bases identical to TRBD2. CDR1 and CDR2 from the germline V gene are PRHDT and FYEKMQ (reference sequence). This CDR3 is built from 20 residues. The ends lost 2 bases at V and 7 bases at J; junction bases unmatched: 23.

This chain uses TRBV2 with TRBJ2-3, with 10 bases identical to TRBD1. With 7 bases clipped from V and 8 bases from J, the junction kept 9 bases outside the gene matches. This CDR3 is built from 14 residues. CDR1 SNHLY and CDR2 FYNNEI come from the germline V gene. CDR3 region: CASKRTGGEGTQYF. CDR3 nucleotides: TGTGCCAGCAAGAGGACAGGGGGAGAGGGTACGCAGTATTTT.

CDR3 region: CASARSGSYYEQYF. For the CDR3, the DNA is TGTGCCAGCGCGCGGAGCGGGAGCTACTACGAGCAGTACTTC. The chain links TRBV27 to TRBJ2-7, with 8 positions matching TRBD2. The CDR3 is 14 residues long. Germline CDR1 and CDR2: MNHEY and SMNVEV (reference sequence). The J segment lost 3 bases and the V segment lost 8 bases, leaving 9 bases of the junction unmatched.

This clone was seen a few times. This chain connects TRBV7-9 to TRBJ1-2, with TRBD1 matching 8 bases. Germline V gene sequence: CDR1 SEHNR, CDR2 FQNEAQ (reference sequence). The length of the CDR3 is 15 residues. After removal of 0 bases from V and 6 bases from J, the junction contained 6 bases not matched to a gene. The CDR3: CASSLAYQGANGYTF. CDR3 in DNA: TGTGCCAGCAGCTTAGCGTATCAGGGGGCGAATGGCTACACCTTC.

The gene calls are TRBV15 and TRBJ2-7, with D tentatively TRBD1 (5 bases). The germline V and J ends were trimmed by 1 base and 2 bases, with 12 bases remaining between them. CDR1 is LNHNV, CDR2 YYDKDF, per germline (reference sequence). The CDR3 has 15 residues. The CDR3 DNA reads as TGTGCCACCAGCAGAGGGGTGGACACCCCCTACGAGCAGTACTTC. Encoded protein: CATSRGVDTPYEQYF.

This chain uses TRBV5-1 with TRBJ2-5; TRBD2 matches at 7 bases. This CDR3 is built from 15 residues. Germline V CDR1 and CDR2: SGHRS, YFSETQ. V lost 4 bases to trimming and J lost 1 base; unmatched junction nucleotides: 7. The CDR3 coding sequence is TGCGCCAGCAGCAAGGTTAGCGGGTCCCAAGAGACCCAGTACTTC. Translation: CASSKVSGSQETQYF.

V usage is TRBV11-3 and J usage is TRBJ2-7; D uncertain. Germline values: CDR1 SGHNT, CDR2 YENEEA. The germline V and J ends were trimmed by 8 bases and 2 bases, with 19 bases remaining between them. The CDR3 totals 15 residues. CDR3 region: CASLEHDNPAYEQYF. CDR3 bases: TGTGCCAGCCTAGAACACGATAATCCCGCCTACGAGCAGTACTTC.

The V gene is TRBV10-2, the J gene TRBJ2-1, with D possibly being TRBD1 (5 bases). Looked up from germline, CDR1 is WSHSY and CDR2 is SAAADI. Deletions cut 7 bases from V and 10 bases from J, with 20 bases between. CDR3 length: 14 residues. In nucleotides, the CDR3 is TGCGCCAGCATCCCGACAGTGAACTCGCAGGAGCAGTTCTTC. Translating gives CASIPTVNSQEQFF.

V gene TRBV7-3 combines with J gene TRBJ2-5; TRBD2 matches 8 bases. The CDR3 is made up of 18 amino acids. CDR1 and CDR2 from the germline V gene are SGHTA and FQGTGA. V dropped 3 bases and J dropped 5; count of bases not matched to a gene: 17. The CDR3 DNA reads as TGTGCCAGCAGCTTTACTCCGTTGGCGGGAGGTCGGCTGGAGACCCAGTACTTC. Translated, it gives CASSFTPLAGGRLETQYF.

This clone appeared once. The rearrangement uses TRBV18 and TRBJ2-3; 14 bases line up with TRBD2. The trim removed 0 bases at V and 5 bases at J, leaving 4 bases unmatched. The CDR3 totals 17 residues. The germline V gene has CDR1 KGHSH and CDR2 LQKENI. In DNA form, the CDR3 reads TGTGCCAGCTCACCACCAGGACTAGCGGGAGGTGTAGATACGCAGTATTTT. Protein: CASSPPGLAGGVDTQYF.

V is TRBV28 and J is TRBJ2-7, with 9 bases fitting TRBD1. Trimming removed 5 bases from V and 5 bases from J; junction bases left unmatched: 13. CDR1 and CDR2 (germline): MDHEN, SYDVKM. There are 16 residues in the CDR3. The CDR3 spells CASSPSPGTGRHEQYF. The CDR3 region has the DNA TGTGCCAGCAGTCCCAGCCCCGGGACAGGGCGCCACGAGCAGTACTTC. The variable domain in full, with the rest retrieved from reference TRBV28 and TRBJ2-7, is DVKVTQSSRYLVKRTGEKVFLECVQDMDHENMFWYRQDPGLGLRLIYFSYDVKMKEKGDIPEGYSVSREKKERFSLILESASTNQTSMYLCASSPSPGTGRHEQYFGPGTRLTVT.

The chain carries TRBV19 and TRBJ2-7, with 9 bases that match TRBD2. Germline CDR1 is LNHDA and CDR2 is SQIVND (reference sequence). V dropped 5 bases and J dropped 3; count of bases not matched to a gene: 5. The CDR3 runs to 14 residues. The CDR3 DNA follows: TGTGCCAGTAGTTCCGGACTAGCGAACTACGAGCAGTACTTC. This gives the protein CASSSGLANYEQYF.

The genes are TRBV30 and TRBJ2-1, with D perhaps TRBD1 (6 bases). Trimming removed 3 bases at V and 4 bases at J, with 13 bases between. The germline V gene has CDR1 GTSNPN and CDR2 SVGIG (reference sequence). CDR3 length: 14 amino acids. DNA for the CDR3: TGTGCCTGGAGAATAGGCAGGGGATACAATGAGCAGTTCTTC. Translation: CAWRIGRGYNEQFF.

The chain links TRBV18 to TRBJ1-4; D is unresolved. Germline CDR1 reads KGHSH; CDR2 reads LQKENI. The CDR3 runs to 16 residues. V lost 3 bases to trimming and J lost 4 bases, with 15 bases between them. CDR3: CASSPTQGRVNEKLFF. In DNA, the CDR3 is TGTGCCAGCTCACCTACCCAAGGGAGGGTTAATGAAAAACTGTTTTTT.